The rows below give T cell receptor beta chains drawn from one sample of a study of T-cell reconstitution after alpha-beta-depleted transplantation in children. TCRdb re-derived calls from the PCR reads in MiXCR, one entry per CDR3 protein. The profile covers 550,000 to 800,000 distinct CDR3 sequences, with roughly 13% appearing a single time and 0.79% taken by the ten largest. This specimen consisted of PBMCs, obtained before TCRalphabeta/CD19-depleted stem cell transplant. The receptor source for this set is a girl aged 2-15 years with congenital amegakaryocytic thrombocytopenia, due to receive a stem cell transplant. CDR3s include the opening cysteine and the closing phenylalanine or tryptophan. The D gene is left open where the match is weak. Part of the rows lack a size; the others show once, few, many or a class for expanded clones.

cdr3_aa: CASSQEGRDYDNEQFF
cdr3_nt: TGTGCCAGCAGCCAAGAAGGAAGGGACTACGACAATGAGCAGTTCTTC
clone_size: many
d_call: TRBD2
j_call: TRBJ2-1
v_call: TRBV3-1

cdr3_aa: CASSGGATEFF
cdr3_nt: TGTGCCAGCAGCGGTGGTGCTACTGAGTTCTTC
clone_size: many
d_call: NA
j_call: TRBJ2-1
v_call: TRBV5-6

cdr3_aa: CASSQSAGQETQYF
cdr3_nt: TGTGCCAGCAGCCAGTCCGCAGGACAAGAGACCCAGTACTTC
clone_size: NA
d_call: NA
j_call: TRBJ2-5
v_call: TRBV14

cdr3_aa: CAWSGALQETQYF
cdr3_nt: TGTGCCTGGAGTGGGGCACTACAAGAGACCCAGTACTTC
clone_size: NA
d_call: NA
j_call: TRBJ2-5
v_call: TRBV30

cdr3_aa: CASSLKRDDYSYNEQFF
cdr3_nt: TGCGCCAGCAGCTTGAAGCGGGACGATTACTCCTACAATGAGCAGTTCTTC
clone_size: many
d_call: TRBD2
j_call: TRBJ2-1
v_call: TRBV5-1

cdr3_aa: CATSRVRGSFTEAFF
cdr3_nt: TGTGCCACCAGCAGAGTTCGGGGCTCCTTCACTGAAGCTTTCTTT
clone_size: few
d_call: NA
j_call: TRBJ1-1
v_call: TRBV15

cdr3_aa: CASSSGTGYTEAFF
cdr3_nt: TGCGCCAGCAGCTCCGGGACAGGGTACACTGAAGCTTTCTTT
clone_size: NA
d_call: TRBD1
j_call: TRBJ1-1
v_call: TRBV5-1

cdr3_aa: CSAPMTGANVLTF
cdr3_nt: TGCAGTGCACCTATGACAGGGGCCAACGTCCTGACTTTC
clone_size: many
d_call: NA
j_call: TRBJ2-6
v_call: TRBV20-1

cdr3_aa: CSMAQSRTSVYEQYF
cdr3_nt: TGCAGCATGGCCCAGTCGAGGACTAGCGTCTACGAGCAGTACTTC
clone_size: NA
d_call: TRBD2
j_call: TRBJ2-7
v_call: TRBV29-1

cdr3_aa: CASSQLPSGETAEAFF
cdr3_nt: TGTGCCAGCAGTCAACTACCCTCTGGGGAGACGGCGGAAGCTTTCTTT
clone_size: NA
d_call: NA
j_call: TRBJ1-1
v_call: TRBV12-3/TRBV12-4

cdr3_aa: CSASAGGEQYF
cdr3_nt: TGCAGTGCTAGTGCAGGGGGCGAGCAGTACTTC
clone_size: NA
d_call: TRBD1
j_call: TRBJ2-7
v_call: TRBV20-1

cdr3_aa: CASSSYTLGYNEQFF
cdr3_nt: TGTGCCAGCAGCTCTTATACCCTGGGGTACAATGAGCAGTTCTTC
clone_size: NA
d_call: NA
j_call: TRBJ2-1
v_call: TRBV7-9

cdr3_aa: CASSFTRGEQYF
cdr3_nt: TGCGCCAGCAGCTTTACCAGAGGGGAGCAGTACTTC
clone_size: NA
d_call: NA
j_call: TRBJ2-7
v_call: TRBV5-1

cdr3_aa: CSASKGNFWGNEQFF
cdr3_nt: TGCAGTGCTAGCAAGGGGAATTTTTGGGGGAATGAGCAGTTCTTC
clone_size: NA
d_call: NA
j_call: TRBJ2-1
v_call: TRBV20-1

cdr3_aa: CASKPGQGSYEQYF
cdr3_nt: TGTGCCAGCAAACCGGGACAGGGGTCGTACGAGCAGTACTTC
clone_size: few
d_call: TRBD1
j_call: TRBJ2-7
v_call: TRBV6-1

cdr3_aa: CASSPIMWRAHSYEQYF
cdr3_nt: TGTGCCAGCAGTCCAATCATGTGGCGGGCGCACTCCTACGAGCAGTACTTC
clone_size: NA
d_call: NA
j_call: TRBJ2-7
v_call: TRBV28

cdr3_aa: CASSRIEIAGGRNEQFF
cdr3_nt: TGTGCCAGCAGCCGAATTGAGATAGCGGGAGGTAGGAATGAGCAGTTCTTC
clone_size: few
d_call: TRBD2
j_call: TRBJ2-1
v_call: TRBV7-8

cdr3_aa: CASSYRVDYGYTF
cdr3_nt: TGTGCCAGCAGTTACAGGGTCGACTATGGCTACACCTTC
clone_size: NA
d_call: NA
j_call: TRBJ1-2
v_call: TRBV12-3/TRBV12-4

cdr3_aa: CSAKQGVGPLPYSNQPQHF
cdr3_nt: TGCAGTGCTAAACAAGGAGTTGGTCCTCTGCCATATAGCAATCAGCCCCAGCATTTT
clone_size: few
d_call: NA
j_call: TRBJ1-5
v_call: TRBV20-1

cdr3_aa: CSVLPGTAFTDTQYF
cdr3_nt: TGCAGCGTACTCCCCGGGACAGCTTTCACAGATACGCAGTATTTT
clone_size: many
d_call: TRBD1
j_call: TRBJ2-3
v_call: TRBV29-1

cdr3_aa: CASSYSRPTGGVYGYTF
cdr3_nt: TGTGCCAGCAGTTACTCGAGGCCCACAGGGGGCGTCTATGGCTACACCTTC
clone_size: many
d_call: TRBD1
j_call: TRBJ1-2
v_call: TRBV6-5

cdr3_aa: CASSLGGTGYEQYF
cdr3_nt: TGTGCCAGCAGTTTGGGCGGGACGGGGTACGAGCAGTACTTC
clone_size: few
d_call: NA
j_call: TRBJ2-7
v_call: TRBV27

cdr3_aa: CSAEQAGSMNNEQHF
cdr3_nt: TGCAGTGCAGAGCAAGCAGGGTCGATGAATAACGAGCAGCACTTC
clone_size: NA
d_call: NA
j_call: TRBJ2-7
v_call: TRBV20-1

cdr3_aa: CASSQTNVQPYTQYF
cdr3_nt: TGCGCCAGCAGCCAAACTAACGTGCAGCCTTACACGCAGTATTTT
clone_size: many
d_call: NA
j_call: TRBJ2-3
v_call: TRBV4-1

cdr3_aa: CASSLLVLPISGETQYF
cdr3_nt: TGTGCCAGCAGCTTATTAGTCCTTCCGATCTCTGGGGAGACCCAGTACTTC
clone_size: many
d_call: NA
j_call: TRBJ2-5
v_call: TRBV7-8

cdr3_aa: CAIGLRDRDTEAFF
cdr3_nt: TGTGCCATCGGGCTCCGGGACAGAGACACTGAAGCTTTCTTT
clone_size: many
d_call: TRBD1
j_call: TRBJ1-1
v_call: TRBV10-3

cdr3_aa: CASSSKVQGPNTEAFF
cdr3_nt: TGCGCCAGCAGCTCAAAGGTACAGGGCCCTAACACTGAAGCTTTCTTT
clone_size: many
d_call: NA
j_call: TRBJ1-1
v_call: TRBV5-1

cdr3_aa: CASSQATFSGRDTQYF
cdr3_nt: TGCGCCAGCAGCCAAGCGACGTTTAGCGGGAGAGATACGCAGTATTTT
clone_size: NA
d_call: TRBD2
j_call: TRBJ2-3
v_call: TRBV4-1

cdr3_aa: CSAQTSGSWYEQYF
cdr3_nt: TGCAGTGCGCAAACTAGCGGGAGTTGGTACGAGCAGTACTTC
clone_size: once
d_call: TRBD2
j_call: TRBJ2-7
v_call: TRBV20-1

cdr3_aa: CSGLRGGSYNEQFF
cdr3_nt: TGCAGCGGTCTCCGGGGAGGCTCCTACAATGAGCAGTTCTTC
clone_size: many
d_call: NA
j_call: TRBJ2-1
v_call: TRBV29-1

cdr3_aa: CASIGPGLYEQYF
cdr3_nt: TGTGCCAGCATCGGACCTGGGCTTTACGAGCAGTACTTC
clone_size: many
d_call: NA
j_call: TRBJ2-7
v_call: TRBV7-9